This TCR beta chain was recorded in a study of T cells after yellow fever vaccination. TCRdb re-analysed the 5' RACE reads in MiXCR, keeping a single row per CDR3 protein. The sample comprises approximately 32,000 distinct CDR3 sequences, over 9.5% of which are singletons, and about 12% rests with the top ten. The sample holds many counts of this clonotype. Germline-derived CDR1 and CDR2 are DFQATT and SNEGSKA (reference sequence). This CDR3 spans 15 amino acids. Trimming took 6 bases from V and 4 from J; bases not matched to a gene: 13. The clonotype originates from a man aged 18 to 35 who received the YFV17D yellow fever vaccine. The sequencing used PBMCs, either bulk or a sorted T-cell subset (CD4+, CD8+, memory, or dextramer-sorted; not recorded which), collected approximately 16 days after the first yellow fever vaccination. The chain combines TRBV20-1 with TRBJ2-5; 8 bases agree with TRBD1. The chain's CDR3 is CSALDRVVPTETQYF. For the CDR3, the DNA is TGCAGTGCCCTGGACAGGGTGGTACCGACAGAGACCCAGTACTTC.